The rows below give T cell receptor beta chains drawn from one sample of a study of siplizumab effects on memory and regulatory T cells. Some clones are missing from TCRdb's copy, which holds only in-frame ones; the method was immunoSEQ multiplex PCR. The data show approximately 100,000 clones, about nine tenths seen once. Material for sequencing was CD4+ T cells sorted from blood. These TCRs come from a human donor in good health. Some clones in this sample may be carry-over from other donors' samples. Each CDR3 is given with its conserved first and last residue. The order of the fields is V gene, J gene, D gene, clone size, CDR3 DNA, CDR3 protein. A D gene is named only where the DNA matches it firmly. A row's size may be missing; if present it is once, few, many or a size class.

>TRBV29-1|TRBJ1-4|-|-
TGCAGCGTACGTGACGCTGAAAAACTGTTTTTT
CSVRDAEKLFF
>TRBV2|TRBJ2-2|TRBD2|-
TGTGCCAGCAGGGCACTAGCGGGAGGGTACGGGGAGCTGTTTTTT
CASRALAGGYGELFF
>TRBV5-1|TRBJ1-2|-|-
TGCGCCAGCATGTCTACCGCGGGAAGCTATGGCTACACCTTC
CASMSTAGSYGYTF
>TRBV7-9|TRBJ1-2|-|-
TGTGCCAGCAGCGTGGAGGGGCAGCCCTATGGCTACACCTTC
CASSVEGQPYGYTF
>TRBV5-4|TRBJ2-5|-|once
TGTGCCAGCAGCTCCGACACGGAGACCCAGTACTTC
CASSSDTETQYF
>TRBV19|TRBJ2-7|TRBD1|-
TGTGCCAGTAGCCCGACAGGGGCGACTCTCCTCGACGAGCAGTACTTC
CASSPTGATLLDEQYF
>TRBV5-6|TRBJ1-3|-|-
TGTGCCAGCAGCCCAGGGTATGGTGGAAACACCATATATTTT
CASSPGYGGNTIYF
>TRBV19|TRBJ2-7|-|-
TGTGCCAGTAGTATTATCGGGGGTATAGGCGAGCAGTACTTC
CASSIIGGIGEQYF
>TRBV5-1|TRBJ2-5|-|-
TGCGCCAGCAGCGCCCAAGAGACCCAGTACTTC
CASSAQETQYF
>TRBV5-1|TRBJ1-5|-|once
TGCGCCAGCAGCTTATCGGGACCGGATAGCAATCAGCCCCAGCATTTT
CASSLSGPDSNQPQHF
>TRBV28|TRBJ2-7|-|-
TGTGCCAGCAGCGTCACAGGGTCTCTCTCCTACGAGCAGTACTTC
CASSVTGSLSYEQYF
>TRBV4-2|TRBJ2-5|-|-
TGTGCCAGCAGCCAAGATGGGACGGCACAAGAGACCCAGTACTTC
CASSQDGTAQETQYF
>TRBV11-2|TRBJ1-1|-|-
TGTGCCAGCAGCTTATACCGGGGGGACTGGAACACTGAAGCTTTCTTT
CASSLYRGDWNTEAFF
>TRBV2|TRBJ1-5|TRBD1|-
TGTGCCAGCAGTCGAGACAGGGGCGAAGAGCAGCCCCAGCATTTT
CASSRDRGEEQPQHF
>TRBV15|TRBJ1-1|-|-
TGTGCCACCAGCAGGTCGGAAATTCTTGAAGCTTTCTTT
CATSRSEILEAFF
>TRBV2|TRBJ1-3|-|-
TGTGCCAGCAGTGAAAGGGAGCCTTTTTTCGGAGGAAACACCATATATTTT
CASSEREPFFGGNTIYF
>TRBV4-2|TRBJ1-3|-|-
TGTGCCAGCAGCCAACCCGCCGGGACAAGTACTGGAAACACCATATATTTT
CASSQPAGTSTGNTIYF
>TRBV6-5|TRBJ2-7|TRBD1|-
TGTGCCAGCAGCGCAGACAGGGGGGGCGGCTACGAGCAGTACTTC
CASSADRGGGYEQYF
>TRBV2|TRBJ2-3|-|-
TGTGCCAGCAGGACCCCTGGGGTCGGGGCCGGTACGCAGTATTTT
CASRTPGVGAGTQYF
>TRBV5-6|TRBJ2-1|-|-
TGTGCCAGCACTCACAGGGAGCGCTACCCCAAGGAGTTCTTC
CASTHRERYPKEFF
>TRBV27|TRBJ2-3|-|-
TGTGCCACCTCGGGGAGCACAGATACGCAGTATTTT
CATSGSTDTQYF
>TRBV16|TRBJ1-3|TRBD1|-
TGTGCCAGCAGCCCTAACAGGGGACCTGGAAACACCATATATTTT
CASSPNRGPGNTIYF
>TRBV6-6|TRBJ2-7|-|-
TGTGCCAGCACCAAGGACGGACCCTACGAGCAGTACTTC
CASTKDGPYEQYF
>TRBV12-5|TRBJ1-1|-|-
TGTGCTAGTGGTTTGGTAGTCGGGTCACGGAACACTGAAGCTTTCTTT
CASGLVVGSRNTEAFF
>TRBV2|TRBJ2-7|TRBD1|-
TGTGCCAGCAGCCGTAGACAGGGGGCCTACGAGCAGTACTTC
CASSRRQGAYEQYF
>TRBV11-2|TRBJ1-4|-|-
TGTGCCAGCAGCCAGGACATTAATGAAAAACTGTTTTTT
CASSQDINEKLFF
>TRBV6-6|TRBJ2-7|-|-
TGTGCCAGCAGCCAACAGCGGAGGTCCTACGAGCAGTACTTC
CASSQQRRSYEQYF
>TRBV6-5|TRBJ2-1|TRBD1|-
TGTGCCAGCAGTAGACCCGGGACAGGACTCGATGAGCAGTTCTTC
CASSRPGTGLDEQFF
>TRBV28|TRBJ1-1|TRBD1|-
TGTGCCAGCAGTTTATTGCAGGGGGCAACTGAAGCTTTCTTT
CASSLLQGATEAFF
>TRBV6-6|TRBJ2-5|TRBD1|-
TGTGCCAGCAGTACCGACAGGGGAGGAGAGACCCAGTACTTC
CASSTDRGGETQYF
>TRBV5-6|TRBJ1-3|-|-
TGTGCCAGCAGCTTGGGCTTTGATGGAAACACCATATATTTT
CASSLGFDGNTIYF
>TRBV10-3|TRBJ2-3|-|once
TGTGCCATCAGCCGGGACTCAGATACGCAGTATTTT
CAISRDSDTQYF
>TRBV4-2|TRBJ1-1|-|-
TGTGCCAGCAGCCAAGATACGGGGGCCCTCATGAACACTGAAGCTTTCTTT
CASSQDTGALMNTEAFF
>TRBV2|TRBJ2-5|-|-
TGTGCCAGCAGTGAATCCAAAGGAGAGACCCAGTACTTC
CASSESKGETQYF
>TRBV6-1|TRBJ1-5|-|-
TGTGCCAGCAGCCGAAACCCCAGTAGCAATCAGCCCCAGCATTTT
CASSRNPSSNQPQHF
>TRBV9|TRBJ2-3|-|-
TGTGCCAGCAGCGTAGCGGTCACCAGCACAGATACGCAGTATTTT
CASSVAVTSTDTQYF
>TRBV5-1|TRBJ2-1|-|-
TGCGCCAGCAGCCCATGGAAACTGACTAGAGACAATGAGCAGTTCTTC
CASSPWKLTRDNEQFF
>TRBV6-1|TRBJ2-2|TRBD2|-
TGTGCCAGCAGGAAGCCGGGGGGTAACACCGGGGAGCTGTTTTTT
CASRKPGGNTGELFF
>TRBV5-6|TRBJ1-1|TRBD1|-
TGTGCCAGCAGCCCTTTTGGGACAGGGGAAACTTTCTTT
CASSPFGTGETFF
>TRBV19|TRBJ1-5|-|-
TGTGCCAGTAGTGTAAGCGTGGCAGGACCCAATCAGCCCCAGCATTTT
CASSVSVAGPNQPQHF